The next 14 T cell receptor beta chains were all read from a single sample in a study of cytomegalovirus exposure and HLA in healthy donors. Both 60 Vbeta primers and 13 Jbeta primers went into the PCR. This table comes from immunoSEQ multiplex PCR, and its TCRdb copy is limited to in-frame clones, with some not included. The repertoire holds 250,000 to 300,000 clones, with roughly four fifths as singletons. Input material: PBMCs. Receptors were obtained from a woman aged 35 to 49 in good health and CMV-seropositive.

The gene calls are TRBV28 and TRBJ1-5; TRBD1 matches 8 bases. The CDR3 consists of 16 residues. Germline assignment: CDR1 MDHEN and CDR2 SYDVKM. Unmatched junction bases numbered 9, after V lost 6 bases and J lost 2 bases. In DNA form, the CDR3 reads TGTGCCAGCAGCTACCATTCAGGGGGCGGCAATCAGCCCCAGCATTTT. This translates into CASSYHSGGGNQPQHF. The full variable domain, rest sourced from reference TRBV28 and TRBJ1-5, is DVKVTQSSRYLVKRTGEKVFLECVQDMDHENMFWYRQDPGLGLRLIYFSYDVKMKEKGDIPEGYSVSREKKERFSLILESASTNQTSMYLCASSYHSGGGNQPQHFGDGTRLSIL.

The rearrangement joins TRBV7-9 to TRBJ2-7; D might be TRBD1 (5 bases). There are 14 residues in the CDR3. Looked up from germline, CDR1 is SEHNR and CDR2 is FQNEAQ (reference sequence). Trimming took off 4 bases at V and 0 bases at J, with 10 bases between the two ends. The CDR3 reads CASSSDSSSYEQYF. CDR3 nucleotides: TGTGCCAGCAGCTCAGACAGTAGCTCCTACGAGCAGTACTTC.

The chain couples TRBV19 to TRBJ2-1, with a tentative D call TRBD1 (5 bases). Trimming left V 3 bases short and J 5 bases short, with 8 bases between. Germline V gene sequence: CDR1 LNHDA, CDR2 SQIVND (reference sequence). The CDR3 is 13 residues long. This CDR3 is CASSIQGDNEQFF. The CDR3 region has the DNA TGTGCCAGTAGTATCCAGGGCGACAATGAGCAGTTCTTC.

The genes are TRBV5-1 and TRBJ2-1; 7 bases match TRBD2. The CDR3 has 16 amino acids. CDR1 is SGHRS and CDR2 is YFSETQ in the germline V gene. V dropped 5 bases and J dropped 3; count of bases not matched to a gene: 11. CDR3 loop: CASSPPSGVSYNEQFF. CDR3 bases: TGCGCCAGCAGTCCCCCTAGCGGAGTTAGCTACAATGAGCAGTTCTTC.

The CDR3 nucleotides read TGTGCCAGCAGTTCAGGTTCCGGGGAGCTGTTTTTT. It translates to CASSSGSGELFF. The V gene is TRBV27, the J gene TRBJ2-2; no clear D gene. Germline CDR1 and CDR2: MNHEY and SMNVEV (reference sequence). This CDR3 comprises 12 residues. V shed 4 bases and J shed 6 bases, with 6 bases lying between them.

The rearrangement uses TRBV18 and TRBJ1-6; perhaps TRBD1 as D (6 bases). The ends were cut back, 5 bases at V and 4 bases at J, with 12 bases in the middle. CDR3 length: 15 amino acids. The germline CDR1 and CDR2 sequences are KGHSH and LQKENI. DNA for the CDR3: TGTGCCAGCTCATCGGGACAAATTTATAATTCACCCCTCCACTTT. This sequence encodes CASSSGQIYNSPLHF.

The chain couples TRBV7-2 to TRBJ2-2; D possibly corresponds to TRBD1 (6 bases). Per the germline V gene, CDR1 is SGHTA and CDR2 is FQGNSA. Trimming removed 7 bases from V and 4 bases from J, with 13 bases in between. This CDR3 region has 14 residues. For the CDR3, the DNA is TGTGCCAGCAACCCGGGACATTTCACCGGGGAGCTGTTTTTT. It encodes CASNPGHFTGELFF.

This clone was detected only a few times. The rearrangement joins TRBV29-1 to TRBJ2-5; 10 bases agree with TRBD2. CDR3 length: 15 amino acids. The V segment lost 4 bases and the J segment 3 bases; nucleotides outside the gene matches: 8. Germline assignment: CDR1 SQVTM and CDR2 ANQGSEA. CDR3 bases: TGCAGCGTTGTAAGACTAGCGGGCTTTAAAGAGACCCAGTACTTC. The encoded protein is CSVVRLAGFKETQYF.

J is TRBJ2-1 and V is TRBV23-1; TRBD1 aligns across 7 bases. TRBV23-1 belongs to the ORF category, with a function that is uncertain. V dropped 0 bases and J dropped 4; count of bases not matched to a gene: 6. The CDR3 covers 16 residues. DNA of the CDR3: TGCGCCAGCAGTCAATCAAACAGGGGTCCATACAATGAGCAGTTCTTC. The encoded protein is CASSQSNRGPYNEQFF.

This clone has only a few counts. The rearrangement joins TRBV7-7 to TRBJ2-7, with 8 bases that match TRBD2. Germline lookup yields CDR1 SSHAT and CDR2 FNYEAQ (reference sequence). This CDR3 has 18 amino acids. Written as DNA, the CDR3 is TGTGCTAGCCCGGGGTGTGGTAGCGGGATTCCGGCAGGGCGGGAGCAGTACTTC. It encodes CASPGCGSGIPAGREQYF.

The chain recombines TRBV7-6 with TRBJ2-7; TRBD1 might be the D (6 bases). This CDR3 region has 15 residues. V shed 5 bases and J shed 3 bases, with 17 bases lying between them. Germline loops: CDR1 SGHVS, CDR2 FNYEAQ. CDR3 sequence (DNA): TGTGCCAGCAGCCCAGGCCTTGGCAGGGGCTACGAGCAGTACTTC. Its protein product is CASSPGLGRGYEQYF. Supplemented by reference TRBV7-6 and TRBJ2-7, the full variable domain reads GAGVSQSPRYKVTKRGQDVALRCDPISGHVSLYWYRQALGQGPEFLTYFNYEAQQDKSGLPNDRFSAERPEGSISTLTIQRTEQRDSAMYRCASSPGLGRGYEQYFGPGTRLTVT.

The chain links TRBV9 to TRBJ2-1; 10 bases agree with TRBD2. This CDR3 contains 14 residues. Germline assignment: CDR1 SGDLS and CDR2 YYNGEE. The trim removed 1 base at V and 12 bases at J, leaving 7 bases unmatched. The CDR3 here is CASSVSLAGDGQFF. The CDR3 region has the DNA TGTGCCAGCAGCGTAAGTCTAGCGGGAGATGGGCAGTTCTTC. Full variable domain (rest looked up from reference TRBV9 and TRBJ2-1): DSGVTQTPKHLITATGQRVTLRCSPRSGDLSVYWYQQSLDQGLQFLIQYYNGEERAKGNILERFSAQQFPDLHSELNLSSLELGDSALYFCASSVSLAGDGQFFGPGTRLTVL.

The CDR3 nucleotides are TGTGCCAGCAGCTTGGACTTGAACACCGGGGAGCTGTTTTTT. Amino acids: CASSLDLNTGELFF. This chain connects TRBV5-4 to TRBJ2-2, with unresolved D. The CDR3 is made up of 14 amino acids. The germline V gene has CDR1 SGHNT and CDR2 YYREEE (reference sequence). Between the trimmed V and J ends, which lost 0 bases and 1 base, there was a span of 4 bases. The full variable domain, completed using reference TRBV5-4 and TRBJ2-2, is ETGVTQSPTHLIKTRGQQVTLRCSSQSGHNTVSWYQQALGQGPQFIFQYYREEENGRGNFPPRFSGLQFPNYSSELNVNALELDDSALYLCASSLDLNTGELFFGEGSRLTVL.

The chain uses TRBV5-1 and TRBJ1-4; D gene unclear. From germline, CDR1 is SGHRS and CDR2 YFSETQ. V was shortened by 0 bases and J by 2 bases, with 14 bases between the two germline ends. The CDR3 extends over 17 amino acids. The CDR3 DNA reads as TGCGCCAGCAGCTTGGTGCCTCCGGGTGCGACTAATGAAAAACTGTTTTTT. It translates to CASSLVPPGATNEKLFF.